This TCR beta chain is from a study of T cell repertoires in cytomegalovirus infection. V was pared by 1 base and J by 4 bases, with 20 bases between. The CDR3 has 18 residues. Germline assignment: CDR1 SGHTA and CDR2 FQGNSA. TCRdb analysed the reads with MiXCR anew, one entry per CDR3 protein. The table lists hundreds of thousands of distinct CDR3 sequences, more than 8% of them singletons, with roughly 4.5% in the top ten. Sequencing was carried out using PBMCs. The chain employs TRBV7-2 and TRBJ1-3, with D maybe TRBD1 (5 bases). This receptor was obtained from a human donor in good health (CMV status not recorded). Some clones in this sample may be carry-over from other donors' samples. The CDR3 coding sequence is TGTGCCAGCAGCTTAGGCTTATCGCGCCGGGACCCAGGAAACACCATATATTTT. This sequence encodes CASSLGLSRRDPGNTIYF.